These T cell receptor beta chains were read from a single sample in a study of Ad26.COV2.S vaccination and SARS-CoV-2 variants. Only in-frame clones appear in the TCRdb table, and some are missing; sequencing was by immunoSEQ multiplex PCR. The table shows 290,000 or so clones, with 70% to 90% occurring only once. This specimen consisted of peripheral blood, obtained in a trial of Ad26.COV2.S vaccine versus placebo. The receptors derive from a person between 18 and 65 years old who received the Ad26.COV2.S COVID-19 vaccine or a placebo. Each CDR3 is given with its conserved first and last residue. D genes are given only for firm matches. Clone size is given for some rows only: seen once, a few or many times, or a class if the clone is expanded.

j_gene: TRBJ1-2
v_gene: TRBV29-1
d_gene: TRBD1
abundance: NA
CDR3aa: CSAVDRVGGYTF
CDR3nt: TGCAGCGCTGTTGACAGGGTAGGCGGCTACACCTTC

j_gene: TRBJ1-1
v_gene: TRBV2
d_gene: NA
abundance: NA
CDR3aa: CASRGNGGTEAFF
CDR3nt: TGTGCCAGCAGAGGGAATGGGGGCACTGAAGCTTTCTTT

j_gene: TRBJ2-7
v_gene: TRBV4-1
d_gene: TRBD2
abundance: NA
CDR3aa: CASSQSRTSGYEQYF
CDR3nt: TGCGCCAGCAGCCAATCCCGGACTAGCGGTTACGAGCAGTACTTC

j_gene: TRBJ2-7
v_gene: TRBV2
d_gene: NA
abundance: NA
CDR3aa: CATDGNYEQYF
CDR3nt: TGTGCCACTGACGGAAACTACGAGCAGTACTTC

j_gene: TRBJ1-2
v_gene: TRBV2
d_gene: NA
abundance: NA
CDR3aa: CASSEWGAYGYTF
CDR3nt: TGTGCCAGCAGTGAATGGGGGGCCTATGGCTACACCTTC

j_gene: TRBJ1-2
v_gene: TRBV6-5
d_gene: TRBD1
abundance: once
CDR3aa: CASRPKQGAGGYTF
CDR3nt: TGTGCCAGCAGGCCTAAGCAGGGGGCAGGAGGCTACACCTTC

j_gene: TRBJ2-2
v_gene: TRBV7-6
d_gene: TRBD2
abundance: NA
CDR3aa: CASSPSLRGLAGGWRTGELFF
CDR3nt: TGTGCCAGCAGCCCAAGCCTTAGGGGACTAGCGGGAGGTTGGAGGACCGGGGAGCTGTTTTTT

j_gene: TRBJ1-1
v_gene: TRBV5-1
d_gene: TRBD1
abundance: NA
CDR3aa: CASSLRQGTGNTEAFF
CDR3nt: TGCGCCAGCAGCCTGAGACAGGGGACTGGTAACACTGAAGCTTTCTTT

j_gene: TRBJ2-5
v_gene: TRBV7-2
d_gene: NA
abundance: NA
CDR3aa: CASSLVGGAETQYF
CDR3nt: TGTGCCAGCAGCTTAGTGGGGGGTGCAGAGACCCAGTACTTC

j_gene: TRBJ2-7
v_gene: TRBV4-1
d_gene: NA
abundance: NA
CDR3aa: CASSQDPGTYEQYF
CDR3nt: TGCGCCAGCAGCCAAGATCCGGGAACCTACGAGCAGTACTTC

j_gene: TRBJ2-2
v_gene: TRBV3-1/TRBV3-2
d_gene: TRBD1
abundance: NA
CDR3aa: CASSPTGGPGELFF
CDR3nt: TGTGCCAGCAGCCCGACAGGGGGCCCCGGGGAGCTGTTTTTT

j_gene: TRBJ1-4
v_gene: TRBV30
d_gene: TRBD1
abundance: NA
CDR3aa: CAWSSRTGGYEKLFF
CDR3nt: TGTGCCTGGAGTTCCAGGACAGGGGGTTATGAAAAACTGTTTTTT

j_gene: TRBJ2-7
v_gene: TRBV20-1
d_gene: NA
abundance: NA
CDR3aa: CSASKGTSPGGEQYF
CDR3nt: TGCAGTGCTAGTAAGGGGACGTCCCCAGGTGGGGAGCAGTACTTC

j_gene: TRBJ1-5
v_gene: TRBV30
d_gene: NA
abundance: NA
CDR3aa: CAWSDTISQPQHF
CDR3nt: TGTGCCTGGAGCGACACGATTAGTCAGCCCCAGCATTTT

j_gene: TRBJ1-5
v_gene: TRBV10-3
d_gene: NA
abundance: NA
CDR3aa: CAISLQESNQPQHF
CDR3nt: TGTGCCATCAGTTTACAGGAGAGCAATCAGCCCCAGCATTTT

j_gene: TRBJ2-7
v_gene: TRBV14
d_gene: TRBD2
abundance: few
CDR3aa: CASSQDASGFYEQYF
CDR3nt: TGTGCCAGCAGCCAAGATGCTAGCGGCTTCTACGAGCAGTACTTC

j_gene: TRBJ2-2
v_gene: TRBV2
d_gene: NA
abundance: NA
CDR3aa: CASSGVTGELFF
CDR3nt: TGTGCCAGCAGTGGAGTCACCGGGGAGCTGTTTTTT

j_gene: TRBJ1-6
v_gene: TRBV30
d_gene: NA
abundance: NA
CDR3aa: CAWSAGDLSALHF
CDR3nt: TGTGCCTGGAGTGCAGGGGACCTTTCAGCCCTCCACTTT

j_gene: TRBJ1-1
v_gene: TRBV2
d_gene: TRBD1
abundance: NA
CDR3aa: CASTRQGQNTEAFF
CDR3nt: TGTGCCAGCACCCGACAGGGTCAGAACACTGAAGCTTTCTTT

j_gene: TRBJ1-2
v_gene: TRBV10-3
d_gene: NA
abundance: NA
CDR3aa: CAISESGDYGYTF
CDR3nt: TGTGCCATCAGTGAAAGTGGGGACTATGGCTACACCTTC

j_gene: TRBJ1-3
v_gene: TRBV5-8
d_gene: NA
abundance: few
CDR3aa: CASSLWTAMNSGNTIYF
CDR3nt: TGTGCCAGCAGCCTATGGACAGCCATGAATTCTGGAAACACCATATATTTT

j_gene: TRBJ1-2
v_gene: TRBV3-1/TRBV3-2
d_gene: NA
abundance: NA
CDR3aa: CASSNLDRYTF
CDR3nt: TGTGCCAGCAGTAATCTCGACCGCTACACCTTC

j_gene: TRBJ1-6
v_gene: TRBV9
d_gene: NA
abundance: NA
CDR3aa: CASSVGGDPLHF
CDR3nt: TGTGCCAGCAGCGTGGGGGGCGATCCCCTCCACTTT

j_gene: TRBJ1-4
v_gene: TRBV4-1
d_gene: TRBD1
abundance: NA
CDR3aa: CASSSDRVYEKLFF
CDR3nt: TGCGCCAGCAGCTCGGACAGGGTATATGAAAAACTGTTTTTT

j_gene: TRBJ2-5
v_gene: TRBV3-1/TRBV3-2
d_gene: NA
abundance: NA
CDR3aa: CASRIQGRETQYF
CDR3nt: TGTGCCAGCAGGATTCAGGGCCGAGAGACCCAGTACTTC

j_gene: TRBJ1-2
v_gene: TRBV5-1
d_gene: NA
abundance: NA
CDR3aa: CASSLQGGGYTF
CDR3nt: TGCGCCAGCAGCTTACAGGGAGGTGGCTACACCTTC

j_gene: TRBJ2-5
v_gene: TRBV7-9
d_gene: TRBD2
abundance: NA
CDR3aa: CASSLLTSGLETQYF
CDR3nt: TGTGCCAGCAGCTTACTGACTAGCGGCTTGGAGACCCAGTACTTC

j_gene: TRBJ1-1
v_gene: TRBV9
d_gene: NA
abundance: NA
CDR3aa: CASSPRAGTPTNTEAFF
CDR3nt: TGTGCCAGCAGCCCTAGAGCGGGGACACCGACTAACACTGAAGCTTTCTTT

j_gene: TRBJ1-5
v_gene: TRBV19
d_gene: NA
abundance: NA
CDR3aa: CASSINGGSNQPQHF
CDR3nt: TGTGCCAGTAGTATTAATGGGGGAAGCAATCAGCCCCAGCATTTT

j_gene: TRBJ1-4
v_gene: TRBV5-1
d_gene: NA
abundance: NA
CDR3aa: CASSFSWGINEKLFF
CDR3nt: TGCGCCAGCAGCTTTAGTTGGGGGATTAATGAAAAACTGTTTTTT

j_gene: TRBJ1-2
v_gene: TRBV4-1
d_gene: TRBD1
abundance: NA
CDR3aa: CASSQDDRADYGYTF
CDR3nt: TGCGCCAGCAGCCAAGATGACAGGGCAGACTATGGCTACACCTTC

j_gene: TRBJ2-7
v_gene: TRBV30
d_gene: NA
abundance: NA
CDR3aa: CAWTPRGSYYEQYF
CDR3nt: TGTGCCTGGACCCCCCGGGGCAGCTACTACGAGCAGTACTTC

j_gene: TRBJ2-1
v_gene: TRBV5-1
d_gene: TRBD2
abundance: NA
CDR3aa: CASSPHGGLGDEQFF
CDR3nt: TGCGCCAGCAGCCCGCACGGGGGGTTAGGTGATGAGCAGTTCTTC

j_gene: TRBJ2-7
v_gene: TRBV29-1
d_gene: NA
abundance: NA
CDR3aa: CSVEDLQGYEQYF
CDR3nt: TGCAGCGTTGAAGATCTTCAGGGCTACGAGCAGTACTTC

j_gene: TRBJ1-3
v_gene: TRBV19
d_gene: NA
abundance: NA
CDR3aa: CASSMKRAASGNTIYF
CDR3nt: TGTGCCAGTAGTATGAAGAGGGCTGCCTCTGGAAACACCATATATTTT

j_gene: TRBJ1-3
v_gene: TRBV27
d_gene: NA
abundance: NA
CDR3aa: CASRDSGERRNTIYF
CDR3nt: TGTGCCAGCAGGGATTCGGGGGAGAGAAGAAACACCATATATTTT

j_gene: TRBJ2-1
v_gene: TRBV5-1
d_gene: TRBD1
abundance: few
CDR3aa: CASSLGGQIYNEQFF
CDR3nt: TGCGCCAGCAGCTTGGGGGGACAGATCTACAATGAGCAGTTCTTC

j_gene: TRBJ1-4
v_gene: TRBV2
d_gene: NA
abundance: NA
CDR3aa: CASSDYSGGEKLFF
CDR3nt: TGTGCCAGCAGTGATTATTCGGGGGGAGAAAAACTGTTTTTT

j_gene: TRBJ1-1
v_gene: TRBV7-2
d_gene: TRBD1
abundance: NA
CDR3aa: CASRGRGLAEAFF
CDR3nt: TGTGCCAGCAGAGGGAGGGGGCTCGCTGAAGCTTTCTTT

j_gene: TRBJ1-5
v_gene: TRBV28
d_gene: NA
abundance: NA
CDR3aa: CASRTLDRLDSNQPQHF
CDR3nt: TGTGCCAGCAGGACACTGGACAGACTCGATAGCAATCAGCCCCAGCATTTT

j_gene: TRBJ2-6
v_gene: TRBV27
d_gene: NA
abundance: NA
CDR3aa: CASSSGHSGANVLTF
CDR3nt: TGTGCCAGCAGTTCAGGACACTCTGGGGCCAACGTCCTGACTTTC

j_gene: TRBJ2-5
v_gene: TRBV2
d_gene: NA
abundance: NA
CDR3aa: CASSLLRGGLGTQYF
CDR3nt: TGTGCCAGCAGCCTTCTAAGGGGGGGACTTGGGACCCAGTACTTC

j_gene: TRBJ2-1
v_gene: TRBV12-3/TRBV12-4
d_gene: TRBD1
abundance: NA
CDR3aa: CASSLNRGYEQFF
CDR3nt: TGTGCCAGCAGTTTGAACAGGGGCTATGAGCAGTTCTTC

j_gene: TRBJ2-1
v_gene: TRBV24-1
d_gene: TRBD2
abundance: NA
CDR3aa: CATSDLPGRSHNEQFF
CDR3nt: TGTGCCACCAGTGATTTGCCCGGGAGGTCTCACAATGAGCAGTTCTTC

j_gene: TRBJ1-3
v_gene: TRBV3-1/TRBV3-2
d_gene: NA
abundance: few
CDR3aa: CASSQRGESPGNTIYF
CDR3nt: TGTGCCAGCAGCCAACGGGGAGAGTCGCCTGGAAACACCATATATTTT

j_gene: TRBJ2-1
v_gene: TRBV6-4
d_gene: TRBD1
abundance: NA
CDR3aa: CASSRTGEFEQFF
CDR3nt: TGTGCCAGCAGTCGAACAGGGGAGTTTGAGCAGTTCTTC

j_gene: TRBJ1-1
v_gene: TRBV7-8
d_gene: NA
abundance: NA
CDR3aa: CASSPSRGSNTEAFF
CDR3nt: TGTGCCAGCAGCCCAAGCCGGGGCTCGAACACTGAAGCTTTCTTT

j_gene: TRBJ1-1
v_gene: TRBV4-1
d_gene: NA
abundance: NA
CDR3aa: CASSQVGRLNTEAFF
CDR3nt: TGCGCCAGCAGCCAAGTGGGACGGTTGAACACTGAAGCTTTCTTT

j_gene: TRBJ2-2
v_gene: TRBV19
d_gene: TRBD2
abundance: NA
CDR3aa: CASNSGGNTGELFF
CDR3nt: TGTGCCAGCAATAGCGGGGGCAACACCGGGGAGCTGTTTTTT

j_gene: TRBJ1-1
v_gene: TRBV19
d_gene: NA
abundance: NA
CDR3aa: CASSISSGLRVGEAFF
CDR3nt: TGTGCCAGTAGTATTTCCTCAGGACTTAGGGTAGGGGAAGCTTTCTTT

j_gene: TRBJ2-5
v_gene: TRBV6-5
d_gene: TRBD1
abundance: NA
CDR3aa: CASREDRIQETQYF
CDR3nt: TGTGCCAGCAGGGAGGACAGGATCCAAGAGACCCAGTACTTC

j_gene: TRBJ1-6
v_gene: TRBV18
d_gene: NA
abundance: NA
CDR3aa: CASSPSYNSPLHF
CDR3nt: TGTGCCAGCTCACCCTCCTATAATTCACCCCTCCACTTT

j_gene: TRBJ1-2
v_gene: TRBV7-3
d_gene: TRBD1
abundance: NA
CDR3aa: CASSTHPGQGSFYGYTF
CDR3nt: TGTGCCAGCAGCACGCACCCGGGACAGGGGTCTTTCTATGGCTACACCTTC

j_gene: TRBJ1-1
v_gene: TRBV29-1
d_gene: NA
abundance: NA
CDR3aa: CSVHRWAGNTEAFF
CDR3nt: TGCAGCGTTCATCGTTGGGCGGGGAACACTGAAGCTTTCTTT

j_gene: TRBJ2-1
v_gene: TRBV30
d_gene: TRBD1
abundance: once
CDR3aa: CAWSMRQGRNEQFF
CDR3nt: TGTGCCTGGAGTATGAGACAGGGGAGGAATGAGCAGTTCTTC

j_gene: TRBJ1-3
v_gene: TRBV27
d_gene: NA
abundance: few
CDR3aa: CASRSTGNTIYF
CDR3nt: TGTGCCAGCAGGAGTACTGGAAACACCATATATTTT

j_gene: TRBJ2-3
v_gene: TRBV12-3/TRBV12-4
d_gene: NA
abundance: NA
CDR3aa: CASSPGDTQYF
CDR3nt: TGTGCCAGCAGTCCGGGGGATACGCAGTATTTT